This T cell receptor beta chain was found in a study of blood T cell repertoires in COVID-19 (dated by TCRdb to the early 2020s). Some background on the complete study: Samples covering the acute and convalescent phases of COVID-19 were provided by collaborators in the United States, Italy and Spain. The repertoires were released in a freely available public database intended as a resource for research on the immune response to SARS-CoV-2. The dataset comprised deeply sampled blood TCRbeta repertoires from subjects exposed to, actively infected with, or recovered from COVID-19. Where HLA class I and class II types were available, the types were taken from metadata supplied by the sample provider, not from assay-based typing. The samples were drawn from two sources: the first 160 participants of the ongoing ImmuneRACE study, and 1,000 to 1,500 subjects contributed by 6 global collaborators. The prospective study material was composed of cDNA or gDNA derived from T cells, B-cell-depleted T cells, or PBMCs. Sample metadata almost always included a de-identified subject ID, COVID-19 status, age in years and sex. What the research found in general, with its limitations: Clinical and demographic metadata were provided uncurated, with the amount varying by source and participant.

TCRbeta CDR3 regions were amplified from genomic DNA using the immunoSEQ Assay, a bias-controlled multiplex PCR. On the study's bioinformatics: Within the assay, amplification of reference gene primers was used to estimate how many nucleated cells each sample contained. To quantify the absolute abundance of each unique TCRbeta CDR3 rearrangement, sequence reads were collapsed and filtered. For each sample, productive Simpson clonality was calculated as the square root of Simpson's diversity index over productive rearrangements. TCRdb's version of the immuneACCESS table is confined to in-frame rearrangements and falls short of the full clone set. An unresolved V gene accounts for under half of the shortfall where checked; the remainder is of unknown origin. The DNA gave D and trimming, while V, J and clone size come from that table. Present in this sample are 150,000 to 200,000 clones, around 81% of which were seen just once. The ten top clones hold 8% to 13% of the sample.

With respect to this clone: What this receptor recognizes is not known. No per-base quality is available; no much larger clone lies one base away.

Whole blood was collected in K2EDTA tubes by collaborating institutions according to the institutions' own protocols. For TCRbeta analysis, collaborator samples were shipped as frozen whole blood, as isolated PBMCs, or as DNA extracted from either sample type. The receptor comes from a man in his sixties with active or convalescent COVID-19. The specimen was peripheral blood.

The CDR3 region: CASSPATGRFGANVLTF. The DNA reads TGTGCCAGCAGCCCTGCGACAGGGCGTTTCGGGGCCAACGTCCTGACTTTC. The chain employs TRBV3-1 (or the pseudogene TRBV3-2) and TRBJ2-6; 7 bases in the middle match TRBD1. Relative to germline, V is missing 4 bases and J is missing 4 bases, with 10 bases of the junction outside any gene match. CDR3 length: 17 amino acids, cysteine to phenylalanine. The retained sequence is limited to the CDR3, 51 bases, with the frame set at the first base. In the germline V gene (reference sequence), CDR1 corresponds to LGHDT and CDR2 to YNNKEL.